A single sample gave rise to the 19 T cell receptor beta chains below, sequenced in a study of control samples from healthy donors and cancer patients (TCRdb year 2020). The receptor library was made with the immunoSEQ multiplex PCR assay. The clones in this table, taken by TCRdb from immuneACCESS, are in-frame only. Not every clone is retained; where verified, under half of the shortfall comes from an unresolved V gene, and the cause of the rest is unknown. The sample profile shows 100,000 or so clones; approximately 90% of them were found once. The leading ten clones occupy over 0.75% of the sample. Sequenced sample: blood. The source is a woman under 40 in good health.

A single count supports this clone. The V and J genes are TRBV27 and TRBJ1-6; D is possibly TRBD1 (6 bases). The CDR3 has 13 amino acids. Germline CDR1 is MNHEY and CDR2 is SMNVEV (reference sequence). V lost 6 bases and J lost 7, with 10 bases in between. CDR3 bases: TGTGCCAGCAGGAGGACAGTCAATTCACCCCTCCACTTT. Encoded protein: CASRRTVNSPLHF.

The CDR3, as DNA: TGTGCCAGCAGCCTTAGGGGCAAAAGAACCGGGGAGCTGTTTTTT. As protein: CASSLRGKRTGELFF. The J gene is TRBJ2-2, the V gene TRBV3-1 (or the pseudogene TRBV3-2); the D gene is possibly TRBD1 (5 bases). Trimming left V 4 bases short and J 5 bases short, with 14 bases between. The CDR3 consists of 15 residues. CDR1 is LGHDT and CDR2 is YNNKEL in the germline V gene (reference sequence).

The chain combines TRBV25-1 with TRBJ1-5; 8 nucleotides match TRBD1. The CDR3 covers 15 residues. Per germline, CDR1 MGHDK and CDR2 SYGVNS. The J segment lost 4 bases and the V segment lost 8 bases, leaving 10 bases of the junction unmatched. The CDR3 protein is CASGTRTGMNQPQHF. The CDR3 coding sequence is TGTGCCAGCGGGACCCGGACAGGGATGAATCAGCCCCAGCATTTT. The full variable domain, with the rest looked up from reference TRBV25-1 and TRBJ1-5, is EADIYQTPRYLVIGTGKKITLECSQTMGHDKMYWYQQDPGMELHLIHYSYGVNSTEKGDLSSESTVSRIRTEHFPLTLESARPSHTSQYLCASGTRTGMNQPQHFGDGTRLSIL.

Here the CDR3 DNA reads TGCGCCAGCAGCGTCCTTGTCGGGACAGATACGCAGTATTTT. It translates to CASSVLVGTDTQYF. The V and J genes are TRBV5-1 and TRBJ2-3, with D unresolved. Germline V CDR1 and CDR2: SGHRS, YFSETQ. V was pared by 4 bases and J by 3 bases, with 12 bases between. The CDR3 loop spans 14 amino acids. Full variable domain (missing parts from reference TRBV5-1 and TRBJ2-3): KAGVTQTPRYLIKTRGQQVTLSCSPISGHRSVSWYQQTPGQGLQFLFEYFSETQRNKGNFPGRFSGRQFSNSRSEMNVSTLELGDSALYLCASSVLVGTDTQYFGPGTRLTVL.

V gene TRBV15 combines with J gene TRBJ1-1, with 8 bases identical to TRBD1. Germline V gene sequence: CDR1 LNHNV, CDR2 YYDKDF (reference sequence). CDR3 length: 16 residues. V dropped 0 bases and J dropped 6; count of bases not matched to a gene: 9. The CDR3 spells CATSRDSPDRVPEAFF. The CDR3 coding sequence is TGTGCCACCAGCAGAGATTCCCCGGACAGGGTCCCTGAAGCTTTCTTT.

The CDR3: CASSYLGQGRGNEQFF. The CDR3 DNA reads TGTGCCAGCAGTTACCTCGGACAGGGGCGAGGGAATGAGCAGTTCTTC. The chain has TRBV6-5 and TRBJ2-1; 9 nucleotides align to TRBD1. Germline V gene lookup returns CDR1 MNHEY and CDR2 SVGAGI. The J segment lost 7 bases and the V segment lost 2 bases, leaving 9 bases of the junction unmatched. This CDR3 spans 16 amino acids.

The J gene is TRBJ2-1, the V gene TRBV18; possibly TRBD1 for D (5 bases). Germline-derived CDR1 and CDR2 are KGHSH and LQKENI. The CDR3 extends over 15 amino acids. V lost 0 bases to trimming and J lost 9 bases, with 15 bases between them. The CDR3 nucleotides are TGTGCCAGCTCACCACCGGGGAAGGGGCACATTGAGCAGTTCTTC. Its protein is CASSPPGKGHIEQFF.

V gene TRBV5-1 combines with J gene TRBJ2-7; the match to TRBD2 covers 10 bases. The trim removed 1 base at V and 4 bases at J, leaving 5 bases unmatched. Germline CDR1 is SGHRS and CDR2 is YFSETQ. There are 15 residues in the CDR3. CDR3 sequence (DNA): TGCGCCAGCAGCTTGACTAGCGGGGTTTCTTACGAGCAGTACTTC. Translated: CASSLTSGVSYEQYF.

V gene TRBV5-4 combines with J gene TRBJ2-1; TRBD2 agrees at 7 bases. Germline-derived CDR1 and CDR2 are SGHNT and YYREEE (reference sequence). There are 16 residues in the CDR3. J lost 5 bases, V lost 0 bases, and 8 bases had no gene match. The CDR3 DNA is TGTGCCAGCAGCTTGGATGGAGGGAGCGGGAACAATGAGCAGTTCTTC. Its translation: CASSLDGGSGNNEQFF.

Of note for this clone: One end of the junction is discordant with germline, which a read error may explain. The chain couples TRBV20-1 to TRBJ2-7; possibly TRBD1 for D (5 bases). Germline V gene lookup returns CDR1 DFQATT and CDR2 SNEGSKA (reference sequence). This CDR3 has 9 amino acids. The CDR3 region is CSARGGHSF. The CDR3 bases are TGCAGTGCTAGAGGGGGCCACTCCTTC.

This rearrangement joins TRBV19 to TRBJ1-2; D might be TRBD1 (6 bases). Deletions cut 5 bases from V and 3 bases from J, with 13 bases between. CDR1 and CDR2 from the germline V gene are LNHDA and SQIVND (reference sequence). The CDR3 sequence is 14 residues long. CDR3 protein: CASSVWGRDYGYTF. The CDR3 DNA is TGTGCCAGTAGTGTCTGGGGGCGCGACTATGGCTACACCTTC.

The V and J genes are TRBV4-1 and TRBJ2-1; D is possibly TRBD1 (6 bases). V was shortened by 1 base and J by 3 bases, with 16 bases between the two germline ends. The CDR3 totals 17 residues. Germline CDR1 MGHRA, CDR2 YSYEKL. CDR3: CASSQVRGQGIYNEQFF. CDR3 in DNA: TGCGCCAGCAGCCAAGTTAGGGGCCAGGGGATCTACAATGAGCAGTTCTTC.

Details on this clone: A junction end diverges from the germline sequence, so it may reflect a read error. The chain employs TRBV7-3 and TRBJ1-2; 8 bases line up with TRBD1. CDR1 is SGHTA, CDR2 FQGTGA, per germline. The CDR3 totals 15 residues. The CDR3 spells CASRLRDRTYYGYTF. DNA of the CDR3: TGTGCCAGCAGATTAAGGGACAGGACGTACTATGGCTACACCTTC.

This chain connects TRBV5-1 to TRBJ1-1; 7 bases are shared with TRBD1. In germline, CDR1 is SGHRS, CDR2 YFSETQ. The CDR3 sequence is 15 residues long. With V trimmed by 4 bases and J by 1 base, 7 bases remained unmatched. CDR3 sequence: CASSLTGTANTEAFF. Written as DNA, the CDR3 is TGCGCCAGCAGCCTGACCGGGACAGCGAACACTGAAGCTTTCTTT.

The V gene is TRBV6-2 or TRBV6-3, the J gene TRBJ2-5, with 10 bases aligning to TRBD1. This CDR3 spans 16 amino acids. Germline CDR1 and CDR2: MNHEY and SVGEGT. V shed 5 bases and J 2 bases; nucleotides not matched to a gene: 8. The DNA for the CDR3 is TGTGCCAGCAGTGACCGACAGGGGGCGGTGCAAGAGACCCAGTACTTC. This encodes CASSDRQGAVQETQYF.

The chain links TRBV5-1 to TRBJ2-5; TRBD2 agrees at 10 bases. The CDR3 has 18 amino acids. Germline values: CDR1 SGHRS, CDR2 YFSETQ. J lost 4 bases, V lost 2 bases, and 14 bases had no gene match. This CDR3 is CASSFNLAGASVGETQYF. DNA of the CDR3: TGCGCCAGCAGCTTCAATCTAGCGGGAGCCAGTGTAGGAGAGACCCAGTACTTC.

This clone was detected once. The V and J genes are TRBV27 and TRBJ2-7; D may be TRBD1 or TRBD2 (5 bases each). CDR3 length equals 14 residues. Trimming pared 9 bases from V and 3 bases from J, leaving 18 bases between. Looked up from germline, CDR1 is MNHEY and CDR2 is SMNVEV (reference sequence). The CDR3 loop reads CASAGMGTLYEQYF. The CDR3 region has the DNA TGTGCCAGTGCCGGGATGGGGACGCTCTACGAGCAGTACTTC.

This clone appeared a few times. This chain links TRBV5-4 with TRBJ2-1; no firm D call. Germline V gene lookup returns CDR1 SGHNT and CDR2 YYREEE (reference sequence). The CDR3 spans 13 residues. V lost 0 bases and J lost 7, with 8 bases in between. The CDR3 DNA sequence: TGTGCCAGCAGCTTGGCAGCCCGGAATGAGCAGTTCTTC. It is translated as CASSLAARNEQFF.

A word on this clone: A junction end diverges from the germline sequence, so it may reflect a read error. At the DNA level, this CDR3 is encoded by other sequences in the same sample as well. The chain recombines TRBV11-2 with TRBJ1-1; TRBD1 is a possible D gene (5 bases). Germline lookup yields CDR1 SGHAT and CDR2 FQNNGV. This CDR3 is 11 amino acids long. For the CDR3, the DNA is TGTGCCAGCGGGGGAAACACTGAGGCTTTCTTT. Its protein product is CASGGNTEAFF. Filled out from reference TRBV11-2 and TRBJ1-1, the complete variable domain reads EAGVAQSPRYKIIEKRQSVAFWCNPISGHATLYWYQQILGQGPKLLIQFQNNGVVDDSQLPKDRFSAERLKGVDSTLKIQPAKLEDSAVYLCASGGNTEAFFGQGTRLTVV.